This T cell receptor (beta chain) originates from a study of T cell responses to AZD1222 COVID-19 vaccine (dated by TCRdb to about 2021). Study-level background: AZD1222 recipients whose second dose came at about 4 weeks and those whose second dose came at about 12 weeks were combined into one group, since spike-specific TCR depth and breadth did not differ between the two schedules. A total of over 230 trial participants underwent TCR sequencing, of whom roughly 210 had received two doses of AZD1222 and approximately 26 had received two doses of the MenACWY control vaccine. Trial participants were enrolled into age subgroups of 18-55, 56-69 and 70-plus years, which contained roughly 150, 30 and 60 TCR-sequenced participants, respectively.

This sample's time point label indicates: baseline before first vaccination. The vaccinee samples were drawn from two UK trials, COV001 and COV002, one of which was a single-blind randomized controlled phase 2/3 trial testing AZD1222 (ChAdOx1 nCoV-19) in healthy adults. For TCRbeta chain sequencing, PBMC samples from trial participants were taken at day 0 and at day 28 after the second dose. The CDR3 regions of human TCRbeta chains were subjected to immunosequencing. In the paper's pipeline: Repertoire TCRs were checked for matches against a reference library of SARS-CoV-2-specific TCRs that had been generated using the MIRA antigen-specificity platform. Breadth was defined as the fraction of unique TCRs that were SARS-CoV-2-associated. Depth was defined as the fraction of total T cells that were SARS-CoV-2-associated. Using the MIRA data, each spike-specific TCR was assigned both to the spike region to which the TCR was reactive and to a CD4 or CD8 class. Log10-transformed breadth and depth values were compared by one-way ANOVA with Sidak's multiple comparisons tests. TCRdb stores this immuneACCESS table with in-frame sequences only. Part of the clones is absent; in the studies checked, under half of the shortfall reflects unresolved V genes, and no reason is known for the rest. Clone size and V and J calls were adopted from that table, with D and trimming inferred from the DNA. This sample holds approximately 110,000 clones; approximately 84% were observed only once. Roughly 7.7% of the sample is taken by the ten largest.

The germline V gene specifies SGHVS as CDR1 and FNYEAQ as CDR2. Taken from cysteine to phenylalanine, the CDR3 has 16 residues. The entry retains the CDR3 DNA only, 48 bases that are in frame from base 1. Trimmed from V: 4 bases; trimmed from J: 2 bases; junction bases lacking a gene match: 9. Comments on this clone: Its specific antigen is unknown. Base qualities are not recorded, but no much larger clone differs from it by a single base.

General findings and caveats noted by the study authors: Participants were mostly white British and included more females than males, and it was suggested by the authors that clonal diversity may have been underestimated. Vaccine-associated CD4 TCRs spanned the whole spike protein, with dominant responses in regions 160-218 and 743-854. Reportedly, almost half of the unique spike-specific TCRs recognized epitopes lying outside the regions that are mutated in the B.1.351 and B.1.1.7 variants. Because no day 14 peak-response samples were available, the repertoires could be characterized only after the peak T cell response. Conclusions about previously exposed vaccinees are limited, since just a handful of AZD1222 recipients were seropositive for SARS-CoV-2 at baseline. The 56-69-year group was small, and its depth increase did not reach significance, likely because of low power. Spike-specific TCR breadth and depth rose significantly after two AZD1222 doses compared with day 0 and with MenACWY recipients.

In this chain, TRBV7-6 is recombined with TRBJ2-7, with 9 bases aligning to TRBD1. This clonotype was sampled from an adult in good health. The sequencing here drew on peripheral blood, taken on day 0 of AZD1222 vaccination. The CDR3 reads CASSSKGQGVPYEQYF. The nucleotide sequence reads TGTGCCAGCAGCTCCAAGGGACAGGGAGTCCCCTACGAGCAGTACTTC.